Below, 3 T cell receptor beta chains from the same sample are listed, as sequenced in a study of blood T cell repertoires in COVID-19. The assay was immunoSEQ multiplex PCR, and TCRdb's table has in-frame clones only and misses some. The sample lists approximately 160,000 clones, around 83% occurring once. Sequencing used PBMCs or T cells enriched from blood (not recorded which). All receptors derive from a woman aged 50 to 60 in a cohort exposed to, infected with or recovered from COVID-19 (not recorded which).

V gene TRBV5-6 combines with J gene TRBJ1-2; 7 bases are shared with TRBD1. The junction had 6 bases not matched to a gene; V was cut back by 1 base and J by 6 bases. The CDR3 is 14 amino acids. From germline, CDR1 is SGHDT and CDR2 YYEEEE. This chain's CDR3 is CASSLWQGVDGYTF. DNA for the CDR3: TGTGCCAGCAGCTTGTGGCAGGGGGTGGATGGCTACACCTTC.

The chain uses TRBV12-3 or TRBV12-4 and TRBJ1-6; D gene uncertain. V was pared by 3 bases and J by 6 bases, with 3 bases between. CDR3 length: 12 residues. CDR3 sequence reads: CASSLRNSPLHF. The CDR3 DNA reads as TGTGCCAGCAGTTTGCGTAATTCACCCCTCCACTTT.

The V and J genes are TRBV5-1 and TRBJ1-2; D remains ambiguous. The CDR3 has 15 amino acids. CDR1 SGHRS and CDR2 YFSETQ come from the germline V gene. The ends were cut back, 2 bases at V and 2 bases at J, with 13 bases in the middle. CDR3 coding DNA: TGCGCCAGCAGCTTCTCTTCGGGAGCCAACTATGGCTACACCTTC. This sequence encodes CASSFSSGANYGYTF.